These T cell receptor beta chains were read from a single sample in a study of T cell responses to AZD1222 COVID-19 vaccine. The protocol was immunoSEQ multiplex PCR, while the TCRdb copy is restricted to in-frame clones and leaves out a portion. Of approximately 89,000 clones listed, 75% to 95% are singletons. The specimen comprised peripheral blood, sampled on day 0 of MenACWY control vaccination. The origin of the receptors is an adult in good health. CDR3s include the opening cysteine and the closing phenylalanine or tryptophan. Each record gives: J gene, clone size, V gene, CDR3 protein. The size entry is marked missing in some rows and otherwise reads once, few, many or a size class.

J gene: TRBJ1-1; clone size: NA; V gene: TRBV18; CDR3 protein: CASSRDWGTEAFF
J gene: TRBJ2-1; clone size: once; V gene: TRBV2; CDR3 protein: CASSEARQRGINNEQFF
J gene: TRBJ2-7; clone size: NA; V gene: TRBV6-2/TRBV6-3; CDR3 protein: CASSLGGRNEQYF
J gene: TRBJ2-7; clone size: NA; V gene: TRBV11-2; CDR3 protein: CASSLGVGDEQYF
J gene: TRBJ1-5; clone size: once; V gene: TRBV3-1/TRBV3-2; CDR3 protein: CASSADSRGQPQHF
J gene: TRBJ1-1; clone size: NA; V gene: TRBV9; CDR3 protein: CASSATGNTEAFF
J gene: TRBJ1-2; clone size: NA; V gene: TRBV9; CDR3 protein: CASSEKGTGFGVRYTF
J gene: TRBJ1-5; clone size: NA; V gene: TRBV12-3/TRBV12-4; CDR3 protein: CASSFGGPPQHF
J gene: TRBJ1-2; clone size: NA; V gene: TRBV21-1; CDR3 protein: CAIWTDLNYGYTF
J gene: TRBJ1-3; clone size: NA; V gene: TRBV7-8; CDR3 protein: CASSLAGRGSGNTIYF
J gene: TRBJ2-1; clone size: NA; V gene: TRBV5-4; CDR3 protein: CASSLVGGDNEQFF
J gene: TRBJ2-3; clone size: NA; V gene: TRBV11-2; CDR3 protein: CANSLQEGLNTDTQYF
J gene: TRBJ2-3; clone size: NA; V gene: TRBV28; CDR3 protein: CASSTQREGTDTQYF
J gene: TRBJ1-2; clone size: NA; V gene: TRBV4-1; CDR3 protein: CASNIRAGEIYGYTF
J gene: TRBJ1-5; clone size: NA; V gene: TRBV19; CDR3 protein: CASTGPNQPQHF
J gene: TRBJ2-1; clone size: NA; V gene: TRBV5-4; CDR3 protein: CASNSPGTASNEQFF
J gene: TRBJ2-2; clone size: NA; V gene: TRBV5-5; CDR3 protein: CASAPTPRDGELFF
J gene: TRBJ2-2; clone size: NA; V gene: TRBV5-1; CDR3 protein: CASSRSGRDTGELFF
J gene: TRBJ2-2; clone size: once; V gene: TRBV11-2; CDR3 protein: CASSYLAGGPVGELFF
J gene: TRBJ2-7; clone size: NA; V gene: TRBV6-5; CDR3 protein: CASSYVLAGVYYEQYF
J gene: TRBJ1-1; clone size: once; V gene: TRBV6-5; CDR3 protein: CASTLRTANTEAFF
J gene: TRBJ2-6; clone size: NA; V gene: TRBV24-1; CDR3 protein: CATSGLPGANVLTF
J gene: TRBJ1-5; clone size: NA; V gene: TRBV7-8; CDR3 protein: CASSLATWGNQPQHF
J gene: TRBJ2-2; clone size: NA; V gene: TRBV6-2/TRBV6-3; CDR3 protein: CASSSTGELFF
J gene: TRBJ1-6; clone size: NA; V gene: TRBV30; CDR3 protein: CAWSVLDRGALHF
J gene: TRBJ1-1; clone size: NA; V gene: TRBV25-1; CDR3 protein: CASSEYRDSTEAFF
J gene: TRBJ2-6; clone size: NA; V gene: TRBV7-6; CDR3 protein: CASSLWASGRAGWANVLTF
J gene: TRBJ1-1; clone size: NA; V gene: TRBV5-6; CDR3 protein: CASSLRFAGYAFF
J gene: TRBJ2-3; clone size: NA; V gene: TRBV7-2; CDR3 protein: CASKGGVGGSSTDTQYF
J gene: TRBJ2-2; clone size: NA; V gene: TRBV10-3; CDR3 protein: CAINSGGGLNTGELFF
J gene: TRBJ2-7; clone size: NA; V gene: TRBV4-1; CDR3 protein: CASSQEPALGEQYF
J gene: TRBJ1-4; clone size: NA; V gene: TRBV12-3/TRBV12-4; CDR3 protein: CASSWGPLEKLFF
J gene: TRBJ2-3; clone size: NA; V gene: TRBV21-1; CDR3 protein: CASSSGGTRGSCCDTQYF
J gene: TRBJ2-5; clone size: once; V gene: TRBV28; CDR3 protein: CASSLPGLAQETQYF
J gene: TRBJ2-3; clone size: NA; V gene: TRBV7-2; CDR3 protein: CASSPAGPQDTQYF
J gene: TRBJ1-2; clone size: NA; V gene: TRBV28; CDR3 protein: CASSRQGAGYGYTF
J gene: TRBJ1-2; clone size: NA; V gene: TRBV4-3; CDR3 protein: CASSRGQGAFGYTF
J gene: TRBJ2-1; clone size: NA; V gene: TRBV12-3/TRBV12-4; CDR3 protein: CASGFSRREEQFF
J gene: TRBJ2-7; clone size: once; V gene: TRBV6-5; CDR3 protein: CASRGWTGYEQYF
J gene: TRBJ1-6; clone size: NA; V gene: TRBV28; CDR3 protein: CASSSAGQEDSPLHF
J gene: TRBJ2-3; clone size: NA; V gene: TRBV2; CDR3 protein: CASGAGETGGRDTQYF
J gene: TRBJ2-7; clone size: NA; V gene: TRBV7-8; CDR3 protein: CASSSGGGPYEQYF
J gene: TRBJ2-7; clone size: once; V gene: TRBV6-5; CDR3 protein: CASNPRTGIHEQYF
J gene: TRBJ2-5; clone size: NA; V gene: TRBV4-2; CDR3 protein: CASSMGSQETQYF
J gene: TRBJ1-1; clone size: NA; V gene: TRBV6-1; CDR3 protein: CASSEARGGTEAFF
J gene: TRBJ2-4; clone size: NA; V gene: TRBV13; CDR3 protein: CASSEGPGGAGQNIQYF
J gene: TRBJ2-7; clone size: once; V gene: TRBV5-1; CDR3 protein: CASQARTGMSYEQYF
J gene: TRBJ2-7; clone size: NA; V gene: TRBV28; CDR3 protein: CASSLSAVGTYEQYF
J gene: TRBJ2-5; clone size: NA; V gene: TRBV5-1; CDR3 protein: CASSLWPDNEETQYF
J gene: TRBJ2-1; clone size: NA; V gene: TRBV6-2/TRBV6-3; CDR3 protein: CASSYSGTSSYNEQFF
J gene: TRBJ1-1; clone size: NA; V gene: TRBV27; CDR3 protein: CASSLKTGRGRGTEAFF
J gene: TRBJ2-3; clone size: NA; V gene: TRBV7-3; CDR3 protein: CASSLTGPQDTQYF
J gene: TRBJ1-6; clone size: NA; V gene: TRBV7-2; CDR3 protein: CASSLGRSTGTEPLHF
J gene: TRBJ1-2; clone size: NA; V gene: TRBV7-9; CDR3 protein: CASSLGGLANYGYTF
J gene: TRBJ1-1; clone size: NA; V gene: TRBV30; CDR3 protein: CACPGTGRTEAFF
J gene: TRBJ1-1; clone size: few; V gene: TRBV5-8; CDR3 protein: CATRDKDSNTEAFF
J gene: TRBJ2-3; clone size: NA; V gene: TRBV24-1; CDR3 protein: CATSDSGRLTTDTQYF
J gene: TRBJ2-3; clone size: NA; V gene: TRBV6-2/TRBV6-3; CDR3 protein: CASSYGSGSGDTQYF
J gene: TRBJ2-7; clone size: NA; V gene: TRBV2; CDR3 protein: CASSERGPPRGEQYF
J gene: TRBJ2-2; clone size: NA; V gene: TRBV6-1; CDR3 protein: CASSEPGFGGRGPGELFF